This TCR beta chain is drawn from a study of T cells in Graves' hyperthyroidism and ophthalmopathy (dated 2019 in TCRdb). About the full investigation: Peripheral blood was sampled at the time of initial diagnosis, prior to any treatment. TCR V-J signatures able to tell the groups apart were searched for in a discovery cohort of 90 to 100 patients, of whom 40 to 45 had Graves' ophthalmopathy and some 60 had stable Graves' hyperthyroidism. In addition, the study compared T-cell repertoires in thyroid tissue and in blood from six Graves' hyperthyroidism patients. The 75 to 100 discovery patients were randomly split 7:3 into training and test sets. The paper describes TCR Vbeta CDR3 sequencing of 130 to 150 peripheral blood samples, made up of roughly 40 ophthalmopathy patients, over 70 hyperthyroidism patients and about 17 progressor patients. After sampling, hyperthyroidism patients received methimazole starting at 30 mg daily, and ophthalmopathy patients received high-dose intravenous methylprednisolone. Prospective prediction of ophthalmopathy was tested in an independent validation cohort consisting of 18 hyperthyroidism patients and around 16 patients who later progressed to ophthalmopathy. On the study overall, not on this receptor specifically: Most expanded thyroid clonotypes (frequency above 0.001) were also detected in blood, suggesting blood repertoires may reflect thyroid immune responses. Ophthalmopathy was separated from stable hyperthyroidism by a 13 V-J signature model, with 85% to 90% sensitivity and 81% to 83% specificity obtained in cross-validation and 80%/75% obtained in testing. No statistical method was used to fix the sample size in advance, and group allocation was not hidden from the investigators. In validation, the model predicted progression to ophthalmopathy a median of about 6.8 months before onset, with roughly 70% sensitivity and about 72% specificity.

Inclusive of the bounding cysteine and phenylalanine, the CDR3 is 12 residues long. Left in the record is the CDR3 DNA by itself, 36 bases read in frame from the first base. CDR1 and CDR2, looked up from the germline V gene, are MNHEY and SVGEGT. V is reduced by 6 bases and J by 6 bases, leaving a spacing of 11 bases between them. TCR beta CDR3 regions were amplified from RNA transcripts. For the first round of RT-PCR on the TCR CDR3, the HTBI primer set was used together with the Qiagen OneStep RT-PCR kit. Libraries were constructed in a second round of multiplex PCR, after which size selection and purification were carried out. Libraries were sequenced paired-end with 100 bp reads on an Illumina HiSeq2000. Turning to the authors' computational methods: SOAPnuke was used to process the raw data, throwing out any read that contained adapters or uncalled bases, had a mean Phred below 15, or lacked an exact constant-primer or identifier match. COPE v1.2.5 was used to merge high-quality paired reads, and clonotypes were defined as unique nucleotide sequences. Clonotypes were aligned to IMGT TRBV, TRBD and TRBJ reference segments using MiTCR v1.1. Analysis was restricted to V-J combinations with a frequency above 0.0001, which covered roughly 99% of repertoires. A TCS score was defined as the ratio of F50 (clonal expansion) to E x V (chaos), with BLOSUM62-based TCRdist applied between CDR3 peptides within each V-J. Welch's t-statistics and random forest reduced around 520 V-J features to around 14, which were used in a naive Bayes classifier (R e1071). TCRdb applied fastp at Q25 and MiXCR to the public reads, then kept only in-frame beta chains. Entries that share a CDR3 protein sequence are merged under the most common genes and DNA. Here the V and J calls rest on TCRdb's processing, not on the authors' analysis. The sample table lists about 300,000 distinct CDR3 sequences, about 19% of them with a count of one. 35% to 40% of the sample goes to the ten largest clones.

Ophthalmopathy patients had moderately to severely active disease, Clinical Activity Score of at least 3, NOSPECS grade of at least 4, and duration under 3 months. Any patient with an uncontrolled infection, another autoimmune disease, pregnancy or lactation was excluded. Diagnoses were established on the basis of clinical symptoms, serum thyroxine and TRAb, thyroid ultrasound, and orbital computed tomography. PBMCs were separated from 7.5 to 10 ml of fresh peripheral blood using Ficoll-Paque density gradient centrifugation. Total RNA was extracted with Trizol reagent, and quality was checked on an Agilent 2100 Bioanalyzer. This clonotype has ten or more counts. Its binding antigen is unknown. No base-level quality is on record; no much larger clone is a single base apart.

This TCR derives from a man aged 50-59 years with Graves' ophthalmopathy. The chain is encoded by TRBV6-2 or TRBV6-3 joined to TRBJ1-1; TRBD1 is perhaps the D gene, given 6 matching bases. Sequencing used blood. In nucleotides, the sequence is TGTGCCAGCAGCAGGACAGTCGCTGAAGCTTTCTTT. Its translation is CASSRTVAEAFF.